The 13 T cell receptor beta chains below come from one sample, sequenced in a study of T cell changes during pregnancy in multiple sclerosis. TCRdb keeps only in-frame clones here, not all; method: immunoSEQ multiplex PCR. The sample records about 110,000 clones, 91% being singletons. Specimen: peripheral blood, collected after pregnancy. The receptors shown here come from a female donor with multiple sclerosis, enrolled in a pregnancy study.

The chain uses TRBV7-6 and TRBJ2-1; a possible D gene is TRBD2 (5 bases). The CDR3 extends over 13 amino acids. Germline V CDR1 and CDR2: SGHVS, FNYEAQ. V shed 2 bases and J shed 5 bases, with 7 bases lying between them. The DNA of the CDR3 is TGTGCCAGCAGCTTAAGCGGCAACAATGAGCAGTTCTTC. This sequence encodes CASSLSGNNEQFF.

The rearrangement uses TRBV10-3 and TRBJ2-1, with 8 nucleotides matching TRBD2. V dropped 2 bases and J dropped 7; count of bases not matched to a gene: 7. This CDR3 has 15 amino acids. In germline, CDR1 is ENHRY, CDR2 SYGVKD. CDR3 in DNA: TGTGCCATCAGTGAGGGAGGACAGCGGGGGAATGAGCAGTTCTTC. Its protein is CAISEGGQRGNEQFF.

The chain employs TRBV27 and TRBJ2-5, with 9 bases matching TRBD2. Germline values: CDR1 MNHEY, CDR2 SMNVEV (reference sequence). There are 17 residues in the CDR3. With 6 bases clipped from V and 2 bases from J, the junction kept 13 bases outside the gene matches. The CDR3 sequence is CASSLGLAGSLQETQYF. The CDR3 DNA sequence: TGTGCCAGCAGCTTAGGCCTAGCGGGGTCTCTTCAAGAGACCCAGTACTTC.

The V gene is TRBV7-6, the J gene TRBJ2-7; 9 nucleotides match TRBD2. Germline V CDR1 and CDR2: SGHVS, FNYEAQ. V was pared by 5 bases and J by 0 bases, with 5 bases of the junction left unmatched. The CDR3 loop spans 15 amino acids. This CDR3 is CASSPAGGGSYEQYF. CDR3 bases: TGTGCCAGCAGCCCAGCGGGGGGCGGCTCCTACGAGCAGTACTTC.

This chain joins TRBV29-1 and TRBJ1-1, with TRBD1 matching over 7 bases. This CDR3 spans 14 amino acids. Trimming took 6 bases from V and 2 from J; bases not matched to a gene: 9. Per germline, CDR1 SQVTM and CDR2 ANQGSEA. The CDR3 nucleotides are TGCAGCGTAGCCCGAACAGGGGCCAACACTGAAGCTTTCTTT. Encoded protein: CSVARTGANTEAFF.

This chain uses TRBV19 with TRBJ2-7; the match to TRBD1 covers 9 bases. Germline V CDR1 and CDR2: LNHDA, SQIVND (reference sequence). The CDR3 totals 14 residues. V shed 6 bases and J 3 bases; nucleotides not matched to a gene: 6. CDR3 sequence: CASRGQGGNYEQYF. The DNA for the CDR3 is TGTGCCAGTAGGGGACAGGGAGGCAACTACGAGCAGTACTTC.

The J gene is TRBJ1-6, the V gene TRBV6-1; possibly TRBD1 for D (5 bases). Per germline, CDR1 MNHNS and CDR2 SASEGT. V was cut by 5 bases and J by 9 bases, with 17 bases left in between. The CDR3 is made up of 15 amino acids. CDR3 in DNA: TGTGCCAGCAGTACAGGCTCGCATACGGTTTCACCCCTCCACTTT. Protein product: CASSTGSHTVSPLHF.

The chain joins TRBV29-1 to TRBJ2-2; 10 bases fit TRBD2. Germline V CDR1 and CDR2: SQVTM, ANQGSEA. The CDR3 sequence is 18 residues long. The J segment lost 3 bases and the V segment lost 8 bases, leaving 18 bases of the junction unmatched. The chain's CDR3 is CSPWTSGKKCEDTGELFF. CDR3 DNA sequence: TGCAGCCCGTGGACTAGCGGAAAAAAATGCGAGGACACCGGGGAGCTGTTTTTT.

This chain uses TRBV27 with TRBJ2-1; 13 positions match TRBD2. Per germline, CDR1 MNHEY and CDR2 SMNVEV (reference sequence). The CDR3 has 15 residues. V lost 6 bases to trimming and J lost 5 bases; unmatched junction nucleotides: 4. The CDR3 DNA sequence: TGTGCCAGCAGCCCTGGGACTAGCGGGAACAATGAGCAGTTCTTC. This gives the protein CASSPGTSGNNEQFF.

The chain couples TRBV25-1 to TRBJ2-7, with TRBD1 matching 7 bases. The CDR3 loop spans 14 amino acids. V shed 4 bases and J 9 bases; nucleotides not matched to a gene: 12. From germline, CDR1 is MGHDK and CDR2 SYGVNS. CDR3 sequence: CASSGGQTPRGQYF. The CDR3 DNA follows: TGTGCCAGCAGTGGGGGACAGACACCAAGGGGGCAGTACTTC.

CDR3 sequence reads: CASSEHSFYQPQHF. In DNA, the CDR3 is TGTGCCAGCAGTGAACACAGTTTTTATCAGCCCCAGCATTTT. The genes are TRBV6-1 and TRBJ1-5; D unresolved. The V gene's germline CDR1 is MNHNS and CDR2 SASEGT. This CDR3 contains 14 residues. Trimming took off 2 bases at V and 5 bases at J, with 10 bases between the two ends.

The rearrangement uses TRBV19 and TRBJ1-2; D might be TRBD1 (6 bases). The CDR3 is 15 amino acids. Germline V gene lookup returns CDR1 LNHDA and CDR2 SQIVND (reference sequence). V lost 7 bases and J lost 0, with 15 bases in between. The CDR3 loop is CASTPVRGTNYGYTF. CDR3 DNA: TGTGCCAGTACCCCCGTGAGGGGGACTAACTATGGCTACACCTTC.

This CDR3 reads CASSYGQTATNEKLFF. CDR3 nucleotides: TGTGCCAGCAGTTACGGACAGACTGCAACTAATGAAAAACTGTTTTTT. The chain joins TRBV6-5 to TRBJ1-4, with a tentative D call TRBD1 (6 bases). This CDR3 has 16 residues. Per germline, CDR1 MNHEY and CDR2 SVGAGI. V was pared by 2 bases and J by 0 bases, with 10 bases between.